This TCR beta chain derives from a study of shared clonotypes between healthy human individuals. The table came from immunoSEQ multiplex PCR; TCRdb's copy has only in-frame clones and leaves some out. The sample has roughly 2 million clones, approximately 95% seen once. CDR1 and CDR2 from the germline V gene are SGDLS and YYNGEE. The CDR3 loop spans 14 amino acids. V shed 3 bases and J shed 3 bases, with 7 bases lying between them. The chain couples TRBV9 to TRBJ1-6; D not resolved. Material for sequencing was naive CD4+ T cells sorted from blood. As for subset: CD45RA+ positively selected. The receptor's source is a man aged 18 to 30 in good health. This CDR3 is CASSDHLYNSPLHF. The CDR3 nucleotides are TGTGCCAGCAGCGACCACCTCTATAATTCACCCCTCCACTTT.